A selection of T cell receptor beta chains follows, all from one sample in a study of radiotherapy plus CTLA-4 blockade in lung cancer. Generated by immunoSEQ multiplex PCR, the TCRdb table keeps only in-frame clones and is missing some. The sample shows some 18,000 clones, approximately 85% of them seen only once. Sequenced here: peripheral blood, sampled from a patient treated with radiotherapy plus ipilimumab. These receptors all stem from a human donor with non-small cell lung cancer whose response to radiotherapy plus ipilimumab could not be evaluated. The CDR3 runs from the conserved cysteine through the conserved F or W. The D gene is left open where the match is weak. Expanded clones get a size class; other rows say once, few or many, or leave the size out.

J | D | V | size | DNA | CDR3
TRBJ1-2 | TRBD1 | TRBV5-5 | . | TGTGCCAGCAGCTTGGCCCGCGGACAGGGCTATGGCTACACCTTC | CASSLARGQGYGYTF
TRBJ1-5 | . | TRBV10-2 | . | TGCGCCATCGCCAGGGCCTACAATCAGCCCCAGCATTTT | CAIARAYNQPQHF
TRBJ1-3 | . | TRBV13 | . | TGTGCCAGCTCCACTAAGAAAGTAAGAAACACCATATATTTT | CASSTKKVRNTIYF
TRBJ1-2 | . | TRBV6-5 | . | TGTGCCAGCAGTTATCAACGTCAGGCCACTTATGGCTACACCTTC | CASSYQRQATYGYTF
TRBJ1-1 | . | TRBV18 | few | TGTGCCAGCTCACTCGGACAGAACACTGAAGCTTTCTTT | CASSLGQNTEAFF
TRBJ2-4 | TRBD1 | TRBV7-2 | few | TGTGCCAGCAGCTTGGACAGGGGAGTTCGGGGAACCAAAAACATTCAGTACTTC | CASSLDRGVRGTKNIQYF
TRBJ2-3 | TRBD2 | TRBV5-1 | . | TGCGCCAGCAGCTTGGGAAGCGGGGGGGCAGATACGCAGTATTTT | CASSLGSGGADTQYF
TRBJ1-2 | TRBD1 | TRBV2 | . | TGTGCCAGCAGCTACAGGGGAGACTATGGCTACACCTTC | CASSYRGDYGYTF
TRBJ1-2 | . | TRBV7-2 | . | TGTGCCAGCAGCCAAGAGAGGGCGGGCTACACCTTC | CASSQERAGYTF
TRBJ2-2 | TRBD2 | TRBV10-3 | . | TGTGCCATCAGTGAGTCGACTCTGCTAGCGGGGACCGGGGAGCTGTTTTTT | CAISESTLLAGTGELFF
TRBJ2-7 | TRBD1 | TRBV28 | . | TGTGCCAGCAGTTTTCGACAGGGGCTACTCTACGAGCAGTACTTC | CASSFRQGLLYEQYF
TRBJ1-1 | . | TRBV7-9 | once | TGTGCCAGCAGCAGCGGCAGGGGCAACACTGAAGCTTTCTTT | CASSSGRGNTEAFF
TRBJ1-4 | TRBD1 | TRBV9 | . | TGTGCCAGCAGCGCCCGGGACAGGGGGCTCGAAAAACTGTTTTTT | CASSARDRGLEKLFF
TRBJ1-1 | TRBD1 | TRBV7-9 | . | TGTGCCAGCAGCCCAACCGGACAGGGGGACACTGAAGCTTTCTTT | CASSPTGQGDTEAFF
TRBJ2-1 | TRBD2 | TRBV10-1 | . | TGCGCCAGCAGTGAGTCTGGGCGGGGGGAGCAGTTCTTC | CASSESGRGEQFF
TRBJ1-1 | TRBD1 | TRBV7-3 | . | TGTGCCAGCAGCTACCGACAGGGGGGGAACACTGAAGCTTTCTTT | CASSYRQGGNTEAFF
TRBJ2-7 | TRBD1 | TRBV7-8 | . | TGTGCCAGCAGCTTCCGGGACAGGGCCTACGAGCAGTACTTC | CASSFRDRAYEQYF